Below, 14 T cell receptor beta chains from the same sample are listed, as sequenced in a study of regulatory T cells in long-lasting Graves disease. The TCR beta library used iRepertoire HTBI primers with Arm-PCR amplification of CDR3. TCRdb independently ran MiXCR on the multiplex PCR reads; one entry per CDR3 protein. The data hold some 560,000 distinct CDR3 sequences, with approximately 16% observed a single time. Described time point: newly diagnosed GD, antithyroid drugs for less than 3 months. The TCR library was made from RNA that had been extracted from PBMCs in TRIzol. The sample was also linked to a second study, of T cells in Graves' hyperthyroidism and ophthalmopathy.

Sequencing was performed on peripheral blood mononuclear cells (PBMCs), taken at new diagnosis, from a patient treated with antithyroid drugs. The receptor set was obtained from a middle-aged woman with Graves disease.

On this clonotype: A junction end diverges from the germline sequence, so it may reflect a read error. This chain joins TRBV15 and TRBJ1-4; no definite D call. Germline CDR1 and CDR2: LNHNV and YYDKDF (reference sequence). CDR3 length: 12 residues. As DNA, the CDR3 is TGTGCCACCAGCCCCCGGAATGAAGAACTGTTTTTT. Amino acid sequence: CATSPRNEELFF.

V is TRBV5-1 and J is TRBJ2-1; TRBD2 matches at 15 bases. The CDR3 is 21 residues long. Germline V gene lookup returns CDR1 SGHRS and CDR2 YFSETQ. Trimming cost V 4 bases and J 9 bases; bases outside gene matches: 23. CDR3: CASSRYGTVGTSGGPSTEQFF. The CDR3 coding sequence is TGCGCCAGCAGCCGTTACGGGACAGTCGGGACTAGCGGGGGGCCAAGCACTGAGCAGTTCTTC. Variable domain in full (rest from reference TRBV5-1 and TRBJ2-1): KAGVTQTPRYLIKTRGQQVTLSCSPISGHRSVSWYQQTPGQGLQFLFEYFSETQRNKGNFPGRFSGRQFSNSRSEMNVSTLELGDSALYLCASSRYGTVGTSGGPSTEQFFGPGTRLTVL.

The chain has TRBV6-6 and TRBJ1-5; D is unresolved. Germline V gives CDR1 MNHNY, CDR2 SVGAGI (reference sequence). The CDR3 contains 15 residues. V was clipped by 0 bases and J by 0 bases, with 6 bases between them. CDR3 protein: CASSYSDYSNQPQHF. The DNA of the CDR3 is TGTGCCAGCAGTTACTCGGACTATAGCAATCAGCCCCAGCATTTT.

This chain links TRBV25-1 with TRBJ1-1; D not certain. CDR1 and CDR2 from the germline V gene are MGHDK and SYGVNS. Trimming removed 7 bases at V and 2 bases at J, with 11 bases between. The CDR3 totals 13 residues. The CDR3 DNA reads TGTGCCAGCACGGGGTGGCCTAACACTGAAGCTTTCTTT. Residues: CASTGWPNTEAFF. Full variable domain (rest looked up from reference TRBV25-1 and TRBJ1-1): EADIYQTPRYLVIGTGKKITLECSQTMGHDKMYWYQQDPGMELHLIHYSYGVNSTEKGDLSSESTVSRIRTEHFPLTLESARPSHTSQYLCASTGWPNTEAFFGQGTRLTVV.

This clonotype was observed a handful of times. The chain employs TRBV7-9 and TRBJ1-1; a possible D gene is TRBD1 (6 bases). V was pared by 7 bases and J by 5 bases, with 14 bases between. CDR3 length: 13 residues. Germline lookup yields CDR1 SEHNR and CDR2 FQNEAQ (reference sequence). Here the CDR3 reads CASTNQGRTEAFF. CDR3 coding DNA: TGTGCCAGCACAAACCAGGGGCGGACTGAAGCTTTCTTT.

Only a few counts were recorded for this clonotype. This chain links TRBV10-1 with TRBJ2-4; D gene unclear. V lost 2 bases and J lost 6, with 5 bases in between. The CDR3 consists of 12 residues. Germline values: CDR1 WNHNN, CDR2 SYGVQD (reference sequence). The CDR3 region is CASSEDGNIQYF. Here the CDR3 DNA reads TGCGCCAGCAGTGAGGACGGAAACATTCAGTACTTC.

This clonotype has ten or more counts. The chain is built from TRBV5-1 and TRBJ1-1; a weak D match, TRBD1 (6 bases). Germline V CDR1 and CDR2: SGHRS, YFSETQ. The CDR3 length is 14 residues. V was trimmed by 4 bases and J by 6 bases, leaving 16 bases between them. CDR3 residues: CASSQTGAGAEAFF. CDR3 sequence (DNA): TGCGCCAGCAGCCAAACGGGGGCAGGGGCTGAAGCTTTCTTT.

This clonotype showed up many times. The CDR3 coding sequence is TGTGCCAGCAGCTTAGCGGGGAGAACCTACGAGCAGTACTTC. Translating gives CASSLAGRTYEQYF. The chain has TRBV7-2 and TRBJ2-7; a possible D gene is TRBD2 (5 bases). The germline V and J ends were trimmed by 0 bases and 2 bases, with 8 bases remaining between them. This CDR3 is 14 amino acids long. CDR1 is SGHTA and CDR2 is FQGNSA in the germline V gene.

The CDR3 protein is CASSLGPHSITDTQYF. For the CDR3, the DNA is TGTGCCAGCAGTTTGGGACCACATAGTATCACAGATACGCAGTATTTT. This chain joins TRBV6-2 or TRBV6-3 and TRBJ2-3; D could derive from TRBD1 or TRBD2 (5 bases each). This CDR3 region has 16 residues. Germline V gene lookup returns CDR1 MNHEY and CDR2 SVGEGT. Trimming removed 4 bases from V and 2 bases from J, with 16 bases in between.

This clonotype has more than one count but fewer than ten. The chain uses TRBV12-3 or TRBV12-4 and TRBJ1-2, with D perhaps matching TRBD1 (5 bases). Deletions cut 2 bases from V and 2 bases from J, with 18 bases between. The CDR3 runs 17 residues. As DNA, the CDR3 is TGTGCCAGCAGTTTACCCCGGGGGGGGTGGGGCAACTATGGCTACACCTTC. It yields the protein CASSLPRGGWGNYGYTF.

This clonotype has a count of ten or more. The chain employs TRBV5-1 and TRBJ2-1; TRBD2 is a possible D gene (6 bases). The CDR3 is 15 amino acids. Germline V gene data show CDR1 as SGHRS and CDR2 as YFSETQ. V was pared by 1 base and J by 6 bases, with 14 bases between. The CDR3 region is CASSLTGTSGNEQFF. The CDR3 bases are TGCGCCAGCAGCTTGACTGGGACTTCGGGCAATGAGCAGTTCTTC.

This clonotype was seen repeatedly, ten times or more. The V gene is TRBV6-5, the J gene TRBJ1-1; tentatively, D is TRBD1 (5 bases). The CDR3 totals 16 residues. V gave up 1 base and J gave up 1 base, with 13 bases separating them. CDR1 is MNHEY and CDR2 is SVGAGI in the germline V gene. The CDR3 coding sequence is TGTGCCAGCAGTTACTGGGGGACTCCAGGGAACACTGAAGCTTTCTTT. Its translation: CASSYWGTPGNTEAFF.

In this sample, this clonotype turned up many times. The rearrangement joins TRBV11-3 to TRBJ2-2; 10 bases match TRBD1. This CDR3 is built from 15 residues. The germline V gene has CDR1 SGHNT and CDR2 YENEEA. V was clipped by 5 bases and J by 3 bases; unmatched bases: 3. The CDR3 is CASSPGTGDTGELFF. Here the CDR3 DNA reads TGTGCCAGCAGCCCCGGGACAGGGGACACCGGGGAGCTGTTTTTT.

This clonotype was counted only a few times. The gene calls are TRBV6-1 and TRBJ2-1; 9 bases match TRBD2. V trimming: 7 bases; J trimming: 7 bases; junction bases outside the gene matches: 8. The germline CDR1 and CDR2 sequences are MNHNS and SASEGT. The CDR3 consists of 14 residues. CDR3 nucleotide sequence: TGTGCCAGCAAAAATATAGCGGGGGTGAATGAGCAGTTCTTC. This encodes CASKNIAGVNEQFF.